The 24 T cell receptor beta chains given below trace back to one sample, sequenced in a study of neoadjuvant nivolumab and ipilimumab in lung cancer. Generated by immunoSEQ multiplex PCR, the TCRdb table keeps only in-frame clones and is missing some. The sample lists 26,000 or so clones; more than 80% were seen once. Sequences were derived from tumor tissue, sampled after neoadjuvant nivolumab, alone or with ipilimumab, at or shortly before surgery. These receptors came from an adult with non-small cell lung cancer.

The chain recombines TRBV10-3 with TRBJ1-1; tentatively, D is TRBD1 (5 bases). The CDR3 length is 14 residues. V was cut by 3 bases and J by 3 bases, with 11 bases left in between. Germline V gene sequence: CDR1 ENHRY, CDR2 SYGVKD. CDR3 sequence: CAISDLQGDTEAFF. The CDR3 coding sequence is TGTGCCATCAGTGATTTGCAGGGCGACACTGAAGCTTTCTTT.

This clone was seen once. J is TRBJ2-2 and V is TRBV5-1, with 13 bases lining up with TRBD2. Germline V CDR1 and CDR2: SGHRS, YFSETQ. The ends lost 0 bases at V and 4 bases at J; junction bases unmatched: 6. The CDR3 contains 18 residues. Here the CDR3 reads CASSLEGLAGSVTGELFF. As DNA, the CDR3 is TGCGCCAGCAGCTTGGAGGGACTAGCGGGGTCGGTCACCGGGGAGCTGTTTTTT.

The chain employs TRBV5-1 and TRBJ1-2; TRBD1 might be the D (6 bases). The CDR3 is made up of 14 amino acids. Germline lookup yields CDR1 SGHRS and CDR2 YFSETQ. Between the trimmed V and J ends, which lost 3 bases and 1 base, there was a span of 10 bases. The CDR3, as DNA: TGCGCCAGCAGCTCACAGGGTTATAACTATGGCTACACCTTC. It translates to CASSSQGYNYGYTF.

The V gene is TRBV5-1, the J gene TRBJ2-2, with a tentative D call TRBD1 (5 bases). The CDR3 has 16 residues. The ends were cut back, 4 bases at V and 3 bases at J, with 16 bases in the middle. Per germline, CDR1 SGHRS and CDR2 YFSETQ. This CDR3 reads CASSLPGSGDTGELFF. CDR3 nucleotide sequence: TGCGCCAGCAGCCTACCAGGGTCCGGCGACACCGGGGAGCTGTTTTTT.

V gene TRBV25-1 combines with J gene TRBJ2-1, with TRBD1 matching over 8 bases. Trimming cost V 7 bases and J 5 bases; bases outside gene matches: 10. Germline lookup yields CDR1 MGHDK and CDR2 SYGVNS. The CDR3 consists of 15 residues. The CDR3 DNA sequence: TGTGCCAGCACCCCGACAGGGGATTTCCACAATGAGCAGTTCTTC. Its translation is CASTPTGDFHNEQFF.

The chain is built from TRBV30 and TRBJ2-7, with 8 bases that match TRBD1. The CDR3 runs to 16 residues. Unmatched junction bases numbered 9, after V lost 0 bases and J lost 2 bases. CDR1 is GTSNPN, CDR2 SVGIG, per germline (reference sequence). For the CDR3, the DNA is TGTGCCTGGAGTGTACCTCTGGGGACAGGAACCTACGAGCAGTACTTC. Residues: CAWSVPLGTGTYEQYF.

The CDR3 DNA follows: TGTGCCAGCAGCCTGAAGGCGGGAACTAGCGCGCTTAGCACAGATACGCAGTATTTT. Protein sequence: CASSLKAGTSALSTDTQYF. This chain uses TRBV11-2 with TRBJ2-3, with 7 bases fitting TRBD2. After removal of 5 bases from V and 0 bases from J, the junction contained 17 bases not matched to a gene. CDR1 SGHAT and CDR2 FQNNGV come from the germline V gene. The CDR3 extends over 19 amino acids.

The rearrangement uses TRBV12-5 and TRBJ2-3; D is undetermined. CDR3 length: 16 amino acids. V lost 1 base and J lost 0, with 11 bases in between. Per germline, CDR1 LGHNT and CDR2 FRNRAP. The CDR3 region has the DNA TGTGCTAGTGGTTTGGGCCTCTCGGAGAGCACAGATACGCAGTATTTT. This encodes CASGLGLSESTDTQYF.

This chain joins TRBV5-1 and TRBJ1-5; TRBD1 matches 7 bases. V was clipped by 0 bases and J by 0 bases; unmatched bases: 3. CDR1 and CDR2 from the germline V gene are SGHRS and YFSETQ. The CDR3 length is 16 residues. The CDR3 loop is CASSLEGASSNQPQHF. In nucleotides, the CDR3 is TGCGCCAGCAGCTTGGAGGGGGCTAGTAGCAATCAGCCCCAGCATTTT.

The J gene is TRBJ2-2, the V gene TRBV5-1; D gene ambiguous. Per the germline V gene, CDR1 is SGHRS and CDR2 is YFSETQ. Trimming left V 4 bases short and J 1 base short, with 2 bases between. This CDR3 region has 12 residues. The CDR3 loop reads CASSQNTGELFF. The CDR3 DNA reads as TGCGCCAGCAGCCAGAACACCGGGGAGCTGTTTTTT.

The chain is built from TRBV6-6 and TRBJ2-1, with no clear D. The CDR3 spans 15 residues. The V gene lost 6 bases and the J gene lost 1 base, with 13 bases spanning the gap. From germline, CDR1 is MNHNY and CDR2 SVGAGI (reference sequence). In DNA form, the CDR3 reads TGTGCCAGCAGCCTTCAACTACCTTCCTACAATGAGCAGTTCTTC. Protein: CASSLQLPSYNEQFF.

The chain recombines TRBV6-5 with TRBJ1-2, with D unclear. V lost 6 bases and J lost 5, with 19 bases in between. This CDR3 has 15 residues. CDR1 and CDR2 from the germline V gene are MNHEY and SVGAGI. The CDR3 DNA sequence: TGTGCCAGCAGCCACGGGGAGGCGGGCCCTTATGGCTACACCTTC. This codes for CASSHGEAGPYGYTF.

V and J are TRBV10-3 and TRBJ1-1; D is unresolved. CDR3 length: 13 residues. The V gene lost 10 bases and the J gene lost 0 bases, with 12 bases spanning the gap. The germline CDR1 and CDR2 sequences are ENHRY and SYGVKD. The CDR3 reads CANSGEMNTEAFF. The DNA of the CDR3 is TGTGCCAACTCGGGAGAAATGAACACTGAAGCTTTCTTT.

The chain carries TRBV30 and TRBJ2-7, with D perhaps TRBD1 (6 bases). V dropped 2 bases and J dropped 3 bases, with 14 bases sitting between them. Germline V gives CDR1 GTSNPN, CDR2 SVGIG (reference sequence). There are 14 residues in the CDR3. The CDR3 sequence is CAWSPLGQSYEQYF. In DNA form, the CDR3 reads TGTGCCTGGAGTCCCCTCGGACAGAGCTACGAGCAGTACTTC.

The chain combines TRBV18 with TRBJ1-1; the match to TRBD1 covers 7 bases. This CDR3 has 13 amino acids. The V segment lost 3 bases and the J segment 8 bases; nucleotides outside the gene matches: 6. Germline CDR1 is KGHSH and CDR2 is LQKENI. CDR3 amino acids: CASSPIQDREAFF. In DNA, the CDR3 is TGTGCCAGCTCACCCATCCAGGACAGGGAAGCTTTCTTT.

The V and J genes are TRBV2 and TRBJ2-5, with D perhaps assigned TRBD1 or TRBD2 (5 bases each). V gave up 7 bases and J gave up 2 bases, with 14 bases separating them. The CDR3 runs to 14 residues. Germline V gene data show CDR1 as SNHLY and CDR2 as FYNNEI. The CDR3 DNA reads TGTGCCAGCAATCCGGGACGCCCGCAAGAGACCCAGTACTTC. Translating it yields CASNPGRPQETQYF.

In this sample, this clone turned up once. The gene calls are TRBV18 and TRBJ2-1; D is possibly TRBD2 (5 bases). V gave up 6 bases and J gave up 0 bases, with 18 bases separating them. CDR1 and CDR2 (germline): KGHSH, LQKENI. The CDR3 is made up of 17 amino acids. The CDR3 DNA sequence: TGTGCCAGCTCCCCAGGCTGGCCGGGAAGCTCCTACAATGAGCAGTTCTTC. It encodes CASSPGWPGSSYNEQFF.

Of note for this clone: The sample holds other DNA sequences that translate to the same CDR3. The chain combines TRBV5-1 with TRBJ1-2; D remains ambiguous. Per the germline V gene, CDR1 is SGHRS and CDR2 is YFSETQ. The length of the CDR3 is 14 residues. V was trimmed by 5 bases and J by 0 bases, leaving 11 bases between them. The DNA for the CDR3 is TGCGCCAGCAGTCCGGACGGAGCTAACTATGGCTACACCTTC. Its protein product is CASSPDGANYGYTF.

V is TRBV19 and J is TRBJ2-3, with a weak D call TRBD1 (6 bases). The CDR3 spans 14 residues. V lost 4 bases, J lost 2 bases, and 10 bases lay in between. Germline CDR1 reads LNHDA; CDR2 reads SQIVND (reference sequence). DNA for the CDR3: TGTGCCAGTAGTACACAGGGTTCCACAGATACGCAGTATTTT. Protein sequence: CASSTQGSTDTQYF.

The CDR3 nucleotides are TGTGCCAGCAGTTACCGGGACAGAGATGAAAAACTGTTTTTT. Its translation is CASSYRDRDEKLFF. The chain recombines TRBV6-5 with TRBJ1-4, with 7 bases that match TRBD1. The CDR3 loop spans 14 amino acids. Germline V gives CDR1 MNHEY, CDR2 SVGAGI. After removal of 2 bases from V and 6 bases from J, the junction contained 3 bases not matched to a gene.

The CDR3 DNA is TGTGCCAGCAGTTTCGGTAGTGGGACAAAGGGTGGCTACACCTTC. Protein sequence: CASSFGSGTKGGYTF. The genes are TRBV28 and TRBJ1-2; tentatively, D is TRBD1 (6 bases). The CDR3 loop spans 15 amino acids. Germline loops: CDR1 MDHEN, CDR2 SYDVKM. V was shortened by 3 bases and J by 7 bases, with 18 bases between the two germline ends.

V is TRBV20-1 and J is TRBJ1-2; no reliable D call. Germline CDR1 is DFQATT and CDR2 is SNEGSKA (reference sequence). The CDR3 contains 9 residues. The CDR3 DNA sequence: TGCGCTGGTAACTATGGCTACACCTTC. It codes for CAGNYGYTF.

The chain uses TRBV5-1 and TRBJ1-2, with D perhaps matching TRBD1 (5 bases). V shed 4 bases and J shed 6 bases, with 7 bases lying between them. Germline-derived CDR1 and CDR2 are SGHRS and YFSETQ. The CDR3 totals 11 residues. The CDR3 here is CASSGTDGYTF. The CDR3 DNA reads as TGCGCCAGCAGCGGGACCGATGGCTACACCTTC.

This clone showed up just a few times. V is TRBV6-1 and J is TRBJ1-1; no firm D call. Trimming shortened V by 4 bases and J by 3 bases, and 3 bases separated the two germline ends. Germline assignment: CDR1 MNHNS and CDR2 SASEGT. CDR3 size: 11 residues. CDR3 DNA: TGTGCCAGCAGTGTTTACACTGAAGCTTTCTTT. It yields the protein CASSVYTEAFF.